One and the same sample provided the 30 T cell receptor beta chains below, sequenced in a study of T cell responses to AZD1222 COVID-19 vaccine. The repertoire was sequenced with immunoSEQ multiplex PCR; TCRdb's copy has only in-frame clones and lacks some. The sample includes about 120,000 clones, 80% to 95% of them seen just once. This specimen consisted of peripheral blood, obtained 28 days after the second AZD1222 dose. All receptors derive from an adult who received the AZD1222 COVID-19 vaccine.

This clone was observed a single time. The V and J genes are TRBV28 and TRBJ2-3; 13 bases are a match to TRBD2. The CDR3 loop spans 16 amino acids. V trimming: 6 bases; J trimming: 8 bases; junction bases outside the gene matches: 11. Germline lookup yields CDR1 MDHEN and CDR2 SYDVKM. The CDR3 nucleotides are TGTGCCAGCAGCGAACTAGCGGGAGGGCACGGGGGTACGCAGTATTTT. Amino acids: CASSELAGGHGGTQYF.

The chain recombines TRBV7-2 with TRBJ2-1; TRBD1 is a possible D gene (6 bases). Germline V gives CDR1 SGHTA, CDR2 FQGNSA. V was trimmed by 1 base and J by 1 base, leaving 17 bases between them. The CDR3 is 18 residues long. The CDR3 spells CASSLVPGRGRSYNEQFF. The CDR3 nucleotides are TGTGCCAGCAGCTTAGTACCCGGCAGGGGAAGGTCCTACAATGAGCAGTTCTTC.

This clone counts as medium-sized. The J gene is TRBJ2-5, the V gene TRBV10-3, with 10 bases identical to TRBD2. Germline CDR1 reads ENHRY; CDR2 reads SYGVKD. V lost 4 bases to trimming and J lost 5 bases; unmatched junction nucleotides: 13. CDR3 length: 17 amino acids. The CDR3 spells CAISGRPSSGGTETQYF. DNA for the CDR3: TGTGCCATCAGTGGCCGCCCGTCTAGCGGGGGAACGGAGACCCAGTACTTC.

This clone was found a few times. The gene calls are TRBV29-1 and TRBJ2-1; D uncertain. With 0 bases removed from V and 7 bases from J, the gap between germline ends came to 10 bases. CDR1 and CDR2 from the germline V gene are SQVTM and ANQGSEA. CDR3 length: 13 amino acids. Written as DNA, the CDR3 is TGCAGCGTTGAAGACACAGTGAGAAATGAGCAGTTCTTC. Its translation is CSVEDTVRNEQFF.

The CDR3 DNA sequence: TGTGCCAGTAGTATAGAGGCAGGGGTATGGCCCCAGCATTTT. Translating it yields CASSIEAGVWPQHF. The chain joins TRBV19 to TRBJ1-5, with a possible D match to TRBD1 (6 bases). This CDR3 is 14 amino acids long. CDR1 LNHDA and CDR2 SQIVND come from the germline V gene (reference sequence). Trimming removed 0 bases at V and 9 bases at J, with 12 bases between.

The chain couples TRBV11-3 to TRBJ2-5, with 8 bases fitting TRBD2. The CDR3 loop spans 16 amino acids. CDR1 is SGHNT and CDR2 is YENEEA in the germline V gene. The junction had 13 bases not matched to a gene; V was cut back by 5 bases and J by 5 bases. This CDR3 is CASSRGGTRSVETQYF. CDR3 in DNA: TGTGCCAGCAGCCGGGGGGGGACTCGGTCTGTGGAGACCCAGTACTTC.

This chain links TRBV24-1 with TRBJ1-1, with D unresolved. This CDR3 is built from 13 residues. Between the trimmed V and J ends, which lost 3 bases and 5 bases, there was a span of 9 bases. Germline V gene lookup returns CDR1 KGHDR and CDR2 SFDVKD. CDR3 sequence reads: CATSDAGKTEAFF. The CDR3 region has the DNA TGTGCCACCAGTGATGCGGGGAAAACTGAAGCTTTCTTT.

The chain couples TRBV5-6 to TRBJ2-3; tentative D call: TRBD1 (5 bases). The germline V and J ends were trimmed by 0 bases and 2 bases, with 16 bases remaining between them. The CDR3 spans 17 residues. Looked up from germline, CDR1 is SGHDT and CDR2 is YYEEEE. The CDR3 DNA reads TGTGCCAGCAGCTTGGCCGACTGGGGCTACTACACAGATACGCAGTATTTT. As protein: CASSLADWGYYTDTQYF.

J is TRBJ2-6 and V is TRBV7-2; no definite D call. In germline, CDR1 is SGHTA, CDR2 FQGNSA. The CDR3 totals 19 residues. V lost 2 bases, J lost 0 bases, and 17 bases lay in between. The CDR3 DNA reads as TGTGCCAGCAGCTTAATCCAGGCGCGGTCATACTCTGGGGCCAACGTCCTGACTTTC. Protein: CASSLIQARSYSGANVLTF.

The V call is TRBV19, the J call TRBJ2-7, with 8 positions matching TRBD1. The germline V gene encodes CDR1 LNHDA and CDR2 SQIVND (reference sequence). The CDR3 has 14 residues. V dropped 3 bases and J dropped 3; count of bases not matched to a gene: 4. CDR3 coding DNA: TGTGCCAGTAGTATGGCAGGGGGCGTCTACGAGCAGTACTTC. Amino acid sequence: CASSMAGGVYEQYF.

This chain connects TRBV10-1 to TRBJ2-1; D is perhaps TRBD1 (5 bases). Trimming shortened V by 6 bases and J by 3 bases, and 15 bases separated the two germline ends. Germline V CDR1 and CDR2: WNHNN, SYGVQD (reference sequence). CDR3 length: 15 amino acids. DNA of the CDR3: TGCGCCAGCAGCCCCACCGACAGAAGCTACAATGAGCAGTTCTTC. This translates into CASSPTDRSYNEQFF.

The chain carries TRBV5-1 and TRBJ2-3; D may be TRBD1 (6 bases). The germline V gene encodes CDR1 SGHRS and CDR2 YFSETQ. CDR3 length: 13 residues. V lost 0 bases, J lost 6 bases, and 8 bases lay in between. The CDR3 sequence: CASSLGTADTQYF. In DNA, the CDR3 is TGCGCCAGCAGCTTGGGGACAGCGGATACGCAGTATTTT. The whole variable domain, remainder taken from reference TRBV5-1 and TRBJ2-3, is KAGVTQTPRYLIKTRGQQVTLSCSPISGHRSVSWYQQTPGQGLQFLFEYFSETQRNKGNFPGRFSGRQFSNSRSEMNVSTLELGDSALYLCASSLGTADTQYFGPGTRLTVL.

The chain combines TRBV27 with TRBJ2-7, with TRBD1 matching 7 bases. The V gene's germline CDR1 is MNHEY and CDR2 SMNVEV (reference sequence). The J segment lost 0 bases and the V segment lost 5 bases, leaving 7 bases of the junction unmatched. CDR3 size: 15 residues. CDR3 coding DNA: TGTGCCAGCAGTGTAGACGGGACAGTCTCCTACGAGCAGTACTTC. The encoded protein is CASSVDGTVSYEQYF.

The CDR3 here is CASSPLKTGNTIYF. The CDR3 bases are TGTGCCAGCAGCCCCCTGAAAACTGGAAACACCATATATTTT. This chain links TRBV7-2 with TRBJ1-3; no reliable D call. Trimming took off 5 bases at V and 2 bases at J, with 10 bases between the two ends. Per germline, CDR1 SGHTA and CDR2 FQGNSA. CDR3 size: 14 residues. The variable domain in full, with the rest retrieved from reference TRBV7-2 and TRBJ1-3, is GAGVSQSPSNKVTEKGKDVELRCDPISGHTALYWYRQSLGQGLEFLIYFQGNSAPDKSGLPSDRFSAERTGGSVSTLTIQRTQQEDSAVYLCASSPLKTGNTIYFGEGSWLTVV.

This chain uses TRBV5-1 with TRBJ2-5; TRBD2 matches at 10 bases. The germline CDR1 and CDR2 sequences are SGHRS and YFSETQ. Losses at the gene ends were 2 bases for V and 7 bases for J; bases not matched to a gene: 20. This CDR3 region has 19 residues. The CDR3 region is CASSLFPASGRALQATQYF. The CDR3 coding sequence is TGCGCCAGCAGCTTATTTCCGGCGAGCGGGAGGGCCCTTCAGGCGACCCAGTACTTC.

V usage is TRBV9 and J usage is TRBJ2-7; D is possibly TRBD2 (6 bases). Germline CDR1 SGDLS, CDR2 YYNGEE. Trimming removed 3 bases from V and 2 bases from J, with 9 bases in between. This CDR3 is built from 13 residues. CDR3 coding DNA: TGTGCCAGCAGCGAGGGACTTACCTACGAGCAGTACTTC. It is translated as CASSEGLTYEQYF. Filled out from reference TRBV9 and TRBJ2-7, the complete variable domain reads DSGVTQTPKHLITATGQRVTLRCSPRSGDLSVYWYQQSLDQGLQFLIQYYNGEERAKGNILERFSAQQFPDLHSELNLSSLELGDSALYFCASSEGLTYEQYFGPGTRLTVT.

The CDR3 nucleotides are TGTGCCAGCAGCGTACGCCAAACATGGACCTACGAGCAGTACTTC. This encodes CASSVRQTWTYEQYF. The rearrangement joins TRBV9 to TRBJ2-7; D gene uncertain. CDR1 and CDR2 from the germline V gene are SGDLS and YYNGEE. V was pared by 1 base and J by 2 bases, with 13 bases between. The CDR3 loop spans 15 amino acids. The full variable domain, in which reference TRBV9 and TRBJ2-7 provide the parts outside the CDR3, is DSGVTQTPKHLITATGQRVTLRCSPRSGDLSVYWYQQSLDQGLQFLIQYYNGEERAKGNILERFSAQQFPDLHSELNLSSLELGDSALYFCASSVRQTWTYEQYFGPGTRLTVT.

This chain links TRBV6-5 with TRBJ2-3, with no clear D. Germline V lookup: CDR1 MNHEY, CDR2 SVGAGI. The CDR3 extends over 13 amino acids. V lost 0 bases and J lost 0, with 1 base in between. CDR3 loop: CASSYSSTDTQYF. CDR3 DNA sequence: TGTGCCAGCAGTTACTCCAGCACAGATACGCAGTATTTT.

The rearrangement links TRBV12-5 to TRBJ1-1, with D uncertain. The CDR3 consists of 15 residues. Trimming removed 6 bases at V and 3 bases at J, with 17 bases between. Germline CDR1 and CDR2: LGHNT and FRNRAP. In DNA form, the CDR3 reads TGTGCTAGTGGAGATGGGCCGGGGAGTTACACTGAAGCTTTCTTT. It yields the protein CASGDGPGSYTEAFF.

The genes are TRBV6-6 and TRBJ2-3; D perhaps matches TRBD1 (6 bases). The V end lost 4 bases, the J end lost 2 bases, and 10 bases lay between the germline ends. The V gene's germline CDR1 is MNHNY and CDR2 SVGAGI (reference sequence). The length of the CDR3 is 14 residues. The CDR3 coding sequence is TGTGCCAGCAGTTCGGGACAACTCACAGATACGCAGTATTTT. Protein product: CASSSGQLTDTQYF.

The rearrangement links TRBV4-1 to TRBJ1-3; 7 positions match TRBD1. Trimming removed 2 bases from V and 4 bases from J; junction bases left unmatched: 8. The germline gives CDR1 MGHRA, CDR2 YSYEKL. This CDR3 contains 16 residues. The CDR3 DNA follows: TGCGCCAGCAGCCAAAGAACAGGGGAAACGGGAAACACCATATATTTT. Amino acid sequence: CASSQRTGETGNTIYF.

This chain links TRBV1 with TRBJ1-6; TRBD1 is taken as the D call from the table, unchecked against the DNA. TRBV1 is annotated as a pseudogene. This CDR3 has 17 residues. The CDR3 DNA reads TGCACCAGCAGCCATCTGGGACAGGGCCCTTTCAATTCACCCCTCCACTTT. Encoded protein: CTSSHLGQGPFNSPLHF.

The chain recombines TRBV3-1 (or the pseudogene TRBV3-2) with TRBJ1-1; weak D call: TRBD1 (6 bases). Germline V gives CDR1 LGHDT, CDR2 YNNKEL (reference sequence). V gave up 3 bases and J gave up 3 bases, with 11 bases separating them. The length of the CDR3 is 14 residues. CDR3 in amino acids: CASSQGHMDTEAFF. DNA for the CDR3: TGTGCCAGCAGCCAGGGACATATGGACACTGAAGCTTTCTTT.

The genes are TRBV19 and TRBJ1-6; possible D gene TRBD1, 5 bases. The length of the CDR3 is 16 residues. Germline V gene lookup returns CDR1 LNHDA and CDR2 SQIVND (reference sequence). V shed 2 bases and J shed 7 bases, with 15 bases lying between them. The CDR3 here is CASSIPREGWNSPLHF. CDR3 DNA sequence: TGTGCCAGTAGTATACCCAGGGAAGGTTGGAATTCACCCCTCCACTTT.

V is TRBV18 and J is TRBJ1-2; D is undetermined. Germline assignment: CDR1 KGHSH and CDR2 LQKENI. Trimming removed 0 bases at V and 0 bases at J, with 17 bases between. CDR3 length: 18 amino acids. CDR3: CASSPPHGIGPTNYGYTF. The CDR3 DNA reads TGTGCCAGCTCACCACCCCATGGGATCGGTCCAACTAACTATGGCTACACCTTC.

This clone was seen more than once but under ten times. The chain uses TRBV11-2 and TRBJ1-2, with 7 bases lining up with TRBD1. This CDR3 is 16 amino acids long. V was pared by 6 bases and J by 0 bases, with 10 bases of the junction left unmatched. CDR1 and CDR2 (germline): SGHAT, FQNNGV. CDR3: CASRTLTGKTNYGYTF. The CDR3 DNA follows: TGTGCCAGCAGGACGTTGACAGGGAAAACTAACTATGGCTACACCTTC.

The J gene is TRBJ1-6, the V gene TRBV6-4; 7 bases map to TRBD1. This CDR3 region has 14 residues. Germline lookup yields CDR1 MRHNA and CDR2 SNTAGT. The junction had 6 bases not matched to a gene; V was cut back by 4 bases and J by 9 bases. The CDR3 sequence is CASSVSQGGSPLHF. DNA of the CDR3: TGTGCCAGCAGTGTCTCTCAGGGGGGTTCACCCCTCCACTTT.

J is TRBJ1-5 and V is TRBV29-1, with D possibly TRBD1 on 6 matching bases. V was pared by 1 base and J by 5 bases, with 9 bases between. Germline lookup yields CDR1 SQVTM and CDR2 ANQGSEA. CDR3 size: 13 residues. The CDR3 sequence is CSVEVAGDQPQHF. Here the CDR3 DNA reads TGCAGCGTTGAAGTGGCAGGGGATCAGCCCCAGCATTTT.

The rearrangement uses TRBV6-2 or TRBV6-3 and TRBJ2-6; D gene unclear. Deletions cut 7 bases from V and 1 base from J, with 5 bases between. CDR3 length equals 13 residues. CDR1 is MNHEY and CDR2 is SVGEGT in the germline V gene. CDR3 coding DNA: TGTGCCAGCAACCCTTCTGGGGCCAACGTCCTGACTTTC. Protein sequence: CASNPSGANVLTF.

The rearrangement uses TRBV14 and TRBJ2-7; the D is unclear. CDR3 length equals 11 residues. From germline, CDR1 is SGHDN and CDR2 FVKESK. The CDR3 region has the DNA TGTACCCGTCTTACCTCCTACGAGCAGTACTTC. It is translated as CTRLTSYEQYF.